The next 22 T cell receptor beta chains were all read from a single sample in a study of cytomegalovirus exposure and HLA in healthy donors (dated by TCRdb to 2016 to 2017). The library was produced with the immunoSEQ multiplex PCR assay. A mixture of 60 forward primers for TCR Vbeta segments and 13 reverse primers for TCR Jbeta segments was used in the multiplex PCR. Not all clones reach the TCRdb copy of this immuneACCESS table, which keeps in-frame sequences only. Checked studies attribute under half of the gap to unresolved V genes and leave the rest unexplained. In this sample's table one finds around 70,000 clones. The ten biggest clones cover roughly 0.8% of the sample. Sequencing was carried out using PBMCs. These receptors all stem from a boy aged 5 to 17 in good health and CMV-seronegative.

The chain recombines TRBV18 with TRBJ2-3, with D possibly being TRBD1 (5 bases). This CDR3 region has 14 residues. Germline-derived CDR1 and CDR2 are KGHSH and LQKENI. V was cut by 2 bases and J by 5 bases, with 11 bases left in between. The CDR3 DNA follows: TGTGCCAGCTCACCAGGGGCACCTCGAGATACGCAGTATTTT. Protein: CASSPGAPRDTQYF. Using reference TRBV18 and TRBJ2-3 for the parts outside the CDR3, the full variable domain is NAGVMQNPRHLVRRRGQEARLRCSPMKGHSHVYWYRQLPEEGLKFMVYLQKENIIDESGMPKERFSAEFPKEGPSILRIQQVVRGDSAAYFCASSPGAPRDTQYFGPGTRLTVL.

This CDR3 reads CASSQQDRGLWGYTF. The CDR3, as DNA: TGCGCCAGCAGCCAACAAGACAGGGGGCTTTGGGGCTACACCTTC. The chain has TRBV4-1 and TRBJ1-2, with TRBD1 matching over 10 bases. The trim removed 2 bases at V and 8 bases at J, leaving 8 bases unmatched. The germline V gene encodes CDR1 MGHRA and CDR2 YSYEKL. The CDR3 is 15 amino acids.

The chain uses TRBV29-1 and TRBJ1-5; D unclear. CDR1 and CDR2 from the germline V gene are SQVTM and ANQGSEA. V was clipped by 5 bases and J by 0 bases, with 8 bases between them. CDR3 size: 13 residues. CDR3 protein: CSVSDNSNQPQHF. The CDR3 region has the DNA TGCAGCGTTTCCGACAATAGCAATCAGCCCCAGCATTTT.

The J gene is TRBJ2-1, the V gene TRBV15, with TRBD2 as a possible D gene (5 bases). CDR3 size: 13 residues. V lost 0 bases to trimming and J lost 8 bases, with 8 bases between them. Germline V gene lookup returns CDR1 LNHNV and CDR2 YYDKDF (reference sequence). CDR3 DNA: TGTGCCACCAGCAGAGATCGGGAAGATGAGCAGTTCTTC. Residues: CATSRDREDEQFF.

J is TRBJ1-1 and V is TRBV4-1; 9 nucleotides line up with TRBD1. J was trimmed by 0 bases and V by 6 bases; bases with no gene match: 8. The CDR3 is made up of 16 amino acids. In germline, CDR1 is MGHRA, CDR2 YSYEKL. This CDR3 reads CASREGQGSMNTEAFF. The CDR3 DNA follows: TGCGCCAGCAGAGAGGGACAGGGTAGCATGAACACTGAAGCTTTCTTT.

The chain links TRBV6-5 to TRBJ2-2; TRBD2 matches at 7 bases. The CDR3 is 15 residues long. V shed 5 bases and J 3 bases; nucleotides not matched to a gene: 6. Germline V gene lookup returns CDR1 MNHEY and CDR2 SVGAGI. CDR3: CASSDWEGYTGELFF. In nucleotides, the CDR3 is TGTGCCAGCAGTGACTGGGAGGGGTACACCGGGGAGCTGTTTTTT.

This chain links TRBV4-1 with TRBJ2-1; 8 bases agree with TRBD2. The CDR3 spans 14 residues. The trim removed 3 bases at V and 7 bases at J, leaving 5 bases unmatched. Germline CDR1 MGHRA, CDR2 YSYEKL. The CDR3 sequence: CASSHGGAQNEQFF. CDR3 nucleotides: TGCGCCAGCAGCCACGGGGGGGCTCAAAATGAGCAGTTCTTC.

V is TRBV27 and J is TRBJ1-1; maybe TRBD1 (5 bases). Trimming cost V 4 bases and J 2 bases, with 8 bases left between them. The CDR3 runs 13 residues. The germline gives CDR1 MNHEY, CDR2 SMNVEV (reference sequence). As DNA, the CDR3 is TGTGCCAGCAGTTGGGGGGTTAACACTGAAGCTTTCTTT. This encodes CASSWGVNTEAFF.

This chain joins TRBV12-5 and TRBJ1-1; TRBD1 aligns across 12 bases. V trimming: 6 bases; J trimming: 3 bases; junction bases outside the gene matches: 17. Looked up from germline, CDR1 is LGHNT and CDR2 is FRNRAP. This CDR3 contains 19 residues. CDR3 amino acids: CASGSAARDRGLRDTEAFF. In DNA, the CDR3 is TGTGCTAGTGGATCCGCCGCCCGGGACAGGGGGCTGAGGGACACTGAAGCTTTCTTT.

The chain has TRBV5-1 and TRBJ1-2; the D gene is possibly TRBD1 (6 bases). The CDR3 consists of 14 residues. The germline CDR1 and CDR2 sequences are SGHRS and YFSETQ. V gave up 0 bases and J gave up 7 bases, with 13 bases separating them. The DNA of the CDR3 is TGCGCCAGCAGCTTGGGTAACAGGGTCGGTGGCTACACCTTC. This codes for CASSLGNRVGGYTF.

The chain recombines TRBV5-1 with TRBJ1-4; no firm D call. CDR1 is SGHRS, CDR2 YFSETQ, per germline. V was shortened by 0 bases and J by 6 bases, with 9 bases between the two germline ends. The CDR3 sequence is 14 residues long. CDR3 protein: CASSLGPPDEKLFF. CDR3 nucleotide sequence: TGCGCCAGCAGCTTGGGTCCTCCGGATGAAAAACTGTTTTTT.

The chain uses TRBV30 and TRBJ2-3, with D maybe TRBD2 (5 bases). The CDR3 consists of 14 residues. Germline-derived CDR1 and CDR2 are GTSNPN and SVGIG (reference sequence). V gave up 0 bases and J gave up 0 bases, with 7 bases separating them. This chain's CDR3 is CAWSVGGSTDTQYF. Here the CDR3 DNA reads TGTGCCTGGAGTGTCGGCGGGAGCACAGATACGCAGTATTTT.

V and J are TRBV11-2 and TRBJ2-1, with TRBD2 matching over 8 bases. The trim removed 7 bases at V and 7 bases at J, leaving 15 bases unmatched. Germline V CDR1 and CDR2: SGHAT, FQNNGV. CDR3 size: 16 residues. In DNA form, the CDR3 reads TGTGCCAGCACCGACATCGGGGGGGGTGATAGAAATGAGCAGTTCTTC. Encoded protein: CASTDIGGGDRNEQFF.

The chain carries TRBV7-8 and TRBJ1-5; D might be TRBD1 (5 bases). The CDR3 extends over 14 amino acids. V lost 7 bases, J lost 0 bases, and 10 bases lay in between. Germline CDR1 is SGHVS and CDR2 is FQNEAQ. CDR3 amino acids: CASTKGSSNQPQHF. The CDR3 region has the DNA TGTGCCAGCACTAAGGGGTCTAGCAATCAGCCCCAGCATTTT.

With respect to this clone: The sample carries other DNA sequences with the same CDR3. This CDR3 is CASRPPDTYSPLHF. In DNA, the CDR3 is TGTGCCAGCAGACCCCCGGACACATATTCACCCCTCCACTTT. V and J are TRBV4-2 and TRBJ1-6, with D tentatively TRBD1 (5 bases). The length of the CDR3 is 14 residues. Germline assignment: CDR1 LGHNA and CDR2 YNFKEQ. V lost 6 bases to trimming and J lost 8 bases, with 14 bases between them.

The chain couples TRBV29-1 to TRBJ1-2, with 7 positions matching TRBD1. Germline CDR1 is SQVTM and CDR2 is ANQGSEA. The ends lost 6 bases at V and 7 bases at J; junction bases unmatched: 5. CDR3 length equals 11 residues. CDR3 DNA sequence: TGCAGCGTAGACCGGGACAGTGGCTACACCTTC. Translated, it gives CSVDRDSGYTF.

The chain joins TRBV4-3 to TRBJ2-1; tentative D call: TRBD2 (6 bases). Germline CDR1 reads LGHNA; CDR2 reads YSLEER. The CDR3 spans 14 residues. V shed 3 bases and J shed 9 bases, with 15 bases lying between them. For the CDR3, the DNA is TGCGCCAGCAGCCATTCCCTAGCGAGACCTGAGCAGTTCTTC. Translating gives CASSHSLARPEQFF.

V usage is TRBV5-1 and J usage is TRBJ1-1, with a weak D call TRBD1 (6 bases). The V end was cut by 5 bases, the J end by 2 bases, with 19 bases between. This CDR3 comprises 16 residues. Germline V gives CDR1 SGHRS, CDR2 YFSETQ. CDR3 protein: CASRAGSGTPNTEAFF. The DNA for the CDR3 is TGCGCCAGCAGAGCGGGGAGCGGGACACCCAACACTGAAGCTTTCTTT.

V usage is TRBV6-6 and J usage is TRBJ2-1, with 7 bases that match TRBD1. The V segment lost 10 bases and the J segment 7 bases; nucleotides outside the gene matches: 10. Germline values: CDR1 MNHNY, CDR2 SVGAGI (reference sequence). The CDR3 is 13 residues long. CDR3 DNA: TGTGCCACCAGAACCTCGGACAGGAATGAGCAGTTCTTC. Translated, it gives CATRTSDRNEQFF.

The chain uses TRBV5-6 and TRBJ2-7; tentatively, D is TRBD1 (6 bases). V lost 3 bases to trimming and J lost 9 bases, with 22 bases between them. The germline V gene encodes CDR1 SGHDT and CDR2 YYEEEE. There are 15 residues in the CDR3. CDR3 coding DNA: TGTGCCAGCAGCTCCTACTCGGGACACCTAGTGGGGCAGTACTTC. This translates into CASSSYSGHLVGQYF.

The V call is TRBV7-2, the J call TRBJ1-2; D not resolved. The V end was cut by 0 bases, the J end by 3 bases, with 5 bases between. Germline assignment: CDR1 SGHTA and CDR2 FQGNSA. This CDR3 is built from 13 residues. The CDR3: CASSLARHYGYTF. The CDR3 DNA sequence: TGTGCCAGCAGCTTAGCCAGGCACTATGGCTACACCTTC. Together with reference TRBV7-2 and TRBJ1-2, the CDR3 gives the full variable domain: GAGVSQSPSNKVTEKGKDVELRCDPISGHTALYWYRQSLGQGLEFLIYFQGNSAPDKSGLPSDRFSAERTGGSVSTLTIQRTQQEDSAVYLCASSLARHYGYTFGSGTRLTVV.

The chain carries TRBV7-8 and TRBJ1-5, with a possible D match to TRBD1 (5 bases). Germline CDR1 and CDR2: SGHVS and FQNEAQ. Trimming took off 1 base at V and 5 bases at J, with 9 bases between the two ends. The CDR3 totals 14 residues. The CDR3 nucleotides are TGTGCCAGCAGCTTAGACGGGGGTTATCAGCCCCAGCATTTT. Its translation: CASSLDGGYQPQHF.